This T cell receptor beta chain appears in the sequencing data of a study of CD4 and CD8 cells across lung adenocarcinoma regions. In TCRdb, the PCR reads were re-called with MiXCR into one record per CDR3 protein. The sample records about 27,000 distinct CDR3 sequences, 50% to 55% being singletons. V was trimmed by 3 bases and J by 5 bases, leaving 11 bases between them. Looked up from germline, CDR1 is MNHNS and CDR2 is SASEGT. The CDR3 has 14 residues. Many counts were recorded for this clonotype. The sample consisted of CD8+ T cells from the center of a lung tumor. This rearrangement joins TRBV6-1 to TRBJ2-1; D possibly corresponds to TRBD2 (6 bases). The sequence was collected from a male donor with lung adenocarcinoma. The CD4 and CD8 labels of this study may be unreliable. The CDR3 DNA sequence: TGTGCCAGCAGTGATGGGCGGGGACACAATGAGCAGTTCTTC. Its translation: CASSDGRGHNEQFF.